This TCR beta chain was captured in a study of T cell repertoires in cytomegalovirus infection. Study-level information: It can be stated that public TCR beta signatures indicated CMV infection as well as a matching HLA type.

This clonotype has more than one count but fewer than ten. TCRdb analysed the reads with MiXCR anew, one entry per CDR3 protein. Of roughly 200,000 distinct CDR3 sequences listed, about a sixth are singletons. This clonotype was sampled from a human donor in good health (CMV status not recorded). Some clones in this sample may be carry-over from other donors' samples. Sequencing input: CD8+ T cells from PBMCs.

CDR3: CASSSGTGGGEQYF. The CDR3 DNA follows: TGTGCCAGCAGCTCCGGGACAGGGGGCGGCGAGCAGTACTTC. The chain uses TRBV7-9 and TRBJ2-7, with 12 bases that match TRBD1. The CDR3 has 14 residues. The J segment lost 6 bases and the V segment lost 4 bases, leaving 4 bases of the junction unmatched. CDR1 and CDR2 from the germline V gene are SEHNR and FQNEAQ (reference sequence).